This is a list of T cell receptor beta chains from one sample in a study of blood T cell repertoires in COVID-19. The table came from immunoSEQ multiplex PCR; TCRdb's copy has only in-frame clones and leaves some out. This table holds about 440,000 clones, 90% found once. Input material: PBMCs or T cells enriched from blood (not recorded which). These receptor sequences come from a young man who had recovered from COVID-19. CDR3s include the opening cysteine and the closing phenylalanine or tryptophan. A D gene is named only where the DNA matches it firmly. Clone size is shown for a subset of rows, as once, few, many or a class of expanded clone.

CDR3aa	CDR3nt	abundance	v_gene	d_gene	j_gene
CASSWGQQETQYF	TGTGCCAGCAGTTGGGGCCAGCAAGAGACCCAGTACTTC	.	TRBV12-3/TRBV12-4	.	TRBJ2-5
CASSLLAGGTDTQYF	TGTGCCAGCAGTTTATTAGCCGGGGGCACAGATACGCAGTATTTT	.	TRBV27	.	TRBJ2-3
CASSFLYVGYTF	TGTGCCAGCAGCTTTCTATATGTGGGCTACACCTTC	.	TRBV7-2	.	TRBJ1-2
CASSLVGSPNSYEQYF	TGTGCCAGCAGCTTAGTGGGCAGCCCTAACTCCTACGAGCAGTACTTC	.	TRBV7-2	.	TRBJ2-7
CASSADLDEQFF	TGCGCCAGCAGTGCAGATCTCGATGAGCAGTTCTTC	.	TRBV10-2	.	TRBJ2-1
CAWNTGVGNQPQHF	TGTGCCTGGAATACAGGGGTGGGCAATCAGCCCCAGCATTTT	.	TRBV30	TRBD1	TRBJ1-5
CASSSRGPPGDYGYTF	TGTGCCAGCAGCTCTAGAGGGCCCCCAGGGGACTATGGCTACACCTTC	.	TRBV11-2	.	TRBJ1-2
CSAIEAGYNEQFF	TGCAGCGCTATTGAGGCTGGCTACAATGAGCAGTTCTTC	.	TRBV29-1	.	TRBJ2-1
CASSPARTGYEQFF	TGTGCCAGCTCACCTGCCCGAACAGGTTATGAGCAGTTCTTC	few	TRBV18	.	TRBJ2-1
CASSPYRDLRGDEQFF	TGTGCCAGCAGCCCATACCGGGACCTCAGGGGAGATGAGCAGTTCTTC	.	TRBV7-9	.	TRBJ2-1
CASSLGDRRGPGYTF	TGTGCCAGCAGTCTTGGGGATCGGCGGGGACCGGGCTACACCTTC	.	TRBV5-6	.	TRBJ1-2
CASSWGQAISYEQYF	TGTGCCAGCAGTTGGGGACAGGCGATCTCCTACGAGCAGTACTTC	.	TRBV7-8	TRBD1	TRBJ2-7
CASGLSLTSVSLPETQYF	TGTGCTAGTGGTTTGTCATTAACTAGCGTTAGTCTTCCAGAGACCCAGTACTTC	.	TRBV12-5	TRBD2	TRBJ2-5
CASARTGLVSNQPQHF	TGTGCCAGCGCCCGGACAGGGTTGGTTAGCAATCAGCCCCAGCATTTT	.	TRBV5-8	TRBD1	TRBJ1-5
CASSYAGSPLHF	TGTGCCAGCAGCTACGCGGGTTCACCCCTCCACTTT	.	TRBV7-3	.	TRBJ1-6
CSVKGLAGGPTDTQYF	TGCAGCGTTAAAGGACTAGCGGGAGGGCCCACAGATACGCAGTATTTT	once	TRBV29-1	TRBD2	TRBJ2-3
CASSLRGRSTGELFF	TGTGCCAGCAGTTTAAGGGGCCGCTCCACCGGGGAGCTGTTTTTT	.	TRBV28	.	TRBJ2-2
CASSLVHSGLATEQYF	TGTGCCAGCAGCTTAGTACACAGCGGACTAGCAACCGAGCAGTACTTC	.	TRBV7-6	TRBD2	TRBJ2-7
CASRGEGASYNSPLHF	TGTGCCAGCAGGGGTGAGGGGGCATCCTATAATTCACCCCTCCACTTT	.	TRBV27	TRBD1	TRBJ1-6
CASTRDKNGYTF	TGTGCCAGCACCAGGGATAAAAATGGCTACACCTTC	.	TRBV27	.	TRBJ1-2
CASSLDQGYYGYTF	TGCGCCAGCAGCTTGGATCAGGGATACTATGGCTACACCTTC	.	TRBV5-1	.	TRBJ1-2
CATSDPSSGQAYEQYF	TGTGCCACCAGTGATCCCTCTAGCGGGCAGGCCTACGAGCAGTACTTC	.	TRBV24-1	TRBD2	TRBJ2-7
CASSFDGRAETQYF	TGTGCCAGCAGCTTTGACGGGCGGGCGGAGACCCAGTACTTC	once	TRBV7-2	.	TRBJ2-5
CASYIGGSGISGYTF	TGTGCCAGTTACATAGGGGGTTCAGGCATCTCTGGCTACACCTTC	.	TRBV2	.	TRBJ1-2
CASNRGGRSTGELFF	TGTGCCTCCAACCGGGGCGGGAGAAGCACCGGGGAGCTGTTTTTT	.	TRBV27	TRBD2	TRBJ2-2
CASSYNAQGLQSLHF	TGTGCCAGCAGTTACAACGCCCAAGGACTTCAGTCCCTCCACTTT	.	TRBV6-5	.	TRBJ1-6
CASSLPQDSLLTF	TGTGCCAGCAGCTTACCTCAGGACTCCCTTTTGACCTTC	.	TRBV7-9	.	TRBJ1-2
CASSPRDREAFF	TGTGCCAGCAGCCCCCGGGACAGAGAAGCTTTCTTT	.	TRBV3-1/TRBV3-2	TRBD1	TRBJ1-1
CASRGQGDQPQHF	TGTGCCAGTAGAGGACAGGGGGATCAGCCCCAGCATTTT	.	TRBV19	TRBD1	TRBJ1-5
CAWSVPGTGHQPQHF	TGTGCCTGGAGTGTACCCGGGACAGGGCATCAGCCCCAGCATTTT	.	TRBV30	TRBD1	TRBJ1-5
CASSLGSRGPNEKLFF	TGCGCCAGCAGCCTGGGGTCCAGGGGCCCTAATGAAAAACTGTTTTTT	.	TRBV5-1	.	TRBJ1-4
CASSSKTGGFNGEQYF	TGCGCCAGCAGCTCAAAGACAGGGGGCTTCAACGGCGAGCAGTACTTC	.	TRBV5-1	TRBD1	TRBJ2-7
CASSTTSVANTGELFF	TGTGCCAGTAGTACGACTAGCGTGGCGAACACCGGGGAGCTGTTTTTT	once	TRBV19	TRBD2	TRBJ2-2
CASSLLRQDYGYTF	TGTGCCAGCAGCTTGCTAAGACAGGACTATGGCTACACCTTC	.	TRBV5-5	.	TRBJ1-2
CASSPGGAPYEQYF	TGCGCCAGCAGCCCCGGGGGGGCTCCCTACGAGCAGTACTTC	.	TRBV5-1	TRBD2	TRBJ2-7
CASSPRTRSNEQFF	TGTGCCAGCAGCCCCCGGACTAGAAGCAATGAGCAGTTCTTC	few	TRBV11-1	TRBD2	TRBJ2-1
CASLGGTGELFF	TGTGCCAGCCTAGGGGGTACGGGGGAGCTGTTTTTT	.	TRBV6-5	.	TRBJ2-2
CASSFRGVGYTEAFF	TGTGCCAGCAGCTTCAGGGGGGTCGGGTACACTGAAGCTTTCTTT	once	TRBV11-2	TRBD1	TRBJ1-1
CASSPPRRTGETQYF	TGTGCCAGCAGTCCCCCCCGACGAACAGGGGAGACCCAGTACTTC	.	TRBV28	.	TRBJ2-5